The clone carrying this TCR beta chain was observed a handful of times. A read error may produce the germline difference seen at one junction end. This sample stems from a study of regulatory T cells in long-lasting Graves disease. TCR beta libraries were built with iRepertoire HTBI primers and Arm-PCR of CDR3 regions. MiXCR was run by TCRdb on the multiplex PCR reads, yielding one entry per CDR3 protein. This sample has some 430,000 distinct CDR3 sequences, with roughly 21% found just once. Time point: persistent/refractory GD, antithyroid drugs over 5 years with positive TRAb. Extracted RNA from PBMCs served as the source of the TCR library. Guidelines of the American Thyroid Association were used to diagnose Graves' disease. The sample in question was peripheral blood mononuclear cells (PBMCs), obtained when the disease was refractory, from a patient treated with antithyroid drugs. The sequence derives from a female donor with Graves disease.

CDR3 region: CASSRGGPQETQYF. For the CDR3, the DNA is TGTGCTAGCAGCCGCGGGGGGCCCCAAGAGACCCAGTACTTC. The chain couples TRBV7-7 to TRBJ2-5, with 8 positions matching TRBD2. The CDR3 runs 14 residues. CDR1 is SSHAT and CDR2 is FNYEAQ in the germline V gene (reference sequence).